This entry features one T cell receptor beta chain sequence. In the source study's methods: Estimates of nucleated cell counts were drawn from the amplification of reference gene primers. Sequencing used immunoSEQ multiplex PCR; TCRdb keeps in-frame clones, though not all of them. The DNA gave D and trimming, while V, J and clone size come from that table. The sample includes 35,000 to 45,000 clones, nearly 90% of them seen just once. These data originate in a study of blood T cell repertoires in COVID-19. Study-level information: COVID-19 samples from acute and convalescent phases originated in the United States, Italy and Spain.

CDR3 size: 16 residues. The ends lost 5 bases at V and 2 bases at J; junction bases unmatched: 9. The germline V gene has CDR1 SGHTA and CDR2 FQGNSA. The J gene is TRBJ2-3, the V gene TRBV7-2; 8 bases are shared with TRBD2. Sequenced: peripheral blood. The source is a human donor in a cohort sampled during active COVID-19. In nucleotides, the CDR3 is TGTGCCAGCAGCCCCCAGGTACTAGCGGACACAGATACGCAGTATTTT. It translates to CASSPQVLADTDTQYF.